These 24 T cell receptor beta chains were sequenced from one sample in a study of T cell clones after liver transplantation. Clones were sequenced by immunoSEQ multiplex PCR, and TCRdb holds only the in-frame ones, with some missing. The data contain 68,000 or so clones, over 90% of them singletons. The sample here was CD4+ T cells from blood, taken roughly 25 months after liver transplant. The receptors come from a human patient who received a liver transplant. Part of the T cells may come from the graft donor.

The gene calls are TRBV5-1 and TRBJ2-5; D unclear. The CDR3 covers 13 residues. Per germline, CDR1 SGHRS and CDR2 YFSETQ. The V end was cut by 2 bases, the J end by 4 bases, with 9 bases between. The DNA of the CDR3 is TGCGCCAGCAGCTTTGGGCTAAGAGAGACCCAGTACTTC. Protein sequence: CASSFGLRETQYF.

The V gene is TRBV7-2, the J gene TRBJ2-7; the D gene is possibly TRBD2 (5 bases). The CDR3 sequence is 14 residues long. Trimming stripped 3 bases from V and 0 bases from J, with 9 bases between. Germline V CDR1 and CDR2: SGHTA, FQGNSA. The CDR3 region is CASSFYGISYEQYF. In DNA form, the CDR3 reads TGTGCCAGCAGCTTTTACGGGATCTCCTACGAGCAGTACTTC.

The chain couples TRBV28 to TRBJ2-3; D may be TRBD2 (6 bases). The CDR3 length is 16 residues. Germline CDR1 MDHEN, CDR2 SYDVKM. Trimming took 6 bases from V and 5 from J, leaving 21 bases between them. The CDR3 DNA follows: TGTGCCAGCAGCTCCCCCGACGGGAGTGGGATAGATACGCAGTATTTT. It encodes CASSSPDGSGIDTQYF. Drawing the rest from reference TRBV28 and TRBJ2-3, the complete variable domain is DVKVTQSSRYLVKRTGEKVFLECVQDMDHENMFWYRQDPGLGLRLIYFSYDVKMKEKGDIPEGYSVSREKKERFSLILESASTNQTSMYLCASSSPDGSGIDTQYFGPGTRLTVL.

The chain carries TRBV6-1 and TRBJ2-7; D might be TRBD2 (5 bases). With 6 bases removed from V and 2 bases from J, the gap between germline ends came to 17 bases. Germline CDR1 is MNHNS and CDR2 is SASEGT. The CDR3 has 15 amino acids. The CDR3 region has the DNA TGTGCCAGCAGGACTGGACTGGGAGTCACCTACGAGCAGTACTTC. It codes for CASRTGLGVTYEQYF.

The V call is TRBV11-2, the J call TRBJ2-7, with TRBD2 as a possible D gene (5 bases). Germline CDR1 is SGHAT and CDR2 is FQNNGV. This CDR3 has 13 residues. V was trimmed by 7 bases and J by 0 bases, leaving 10 bases between them. For the CDR3, the DNA is TGTGCCAGCACCGGAGGACCCTCCTACGAGCAGTACTTC. Protein product: CASTGGPSYEQYF.

The chain recombines TRBV13 with TRBJ2-3, with 11 bases that match TRBD2. V lost 2 bases and J lost 5; bases outside the gene matches: 3. The germline V gene encodes CDR1 PRHDT and CDR2 FYEKMQ (reference sequence). CDR3 length equals 15 residues. The CDR3 sequence: CASSLRLAGQDTQYF. The CDR3 DNA follows: TGTGCCAGCAGCTTAAGACTAGCGGGACAAGATACGCAGTATTTT.

V and J are TRBV5-6 and TRBJ2-7; D uncertain. CDR3 length: 14 amino acids. V was trimmed by 0 bases and J by 3 bases, leaving 10 bases between them. From germline, CDR1 is SGHDT and CDR2 YYEEEE. CDR3: CASSLGGGHYEQYF. The CDR3 region has the DNA TGTGCCAGCAGCTTGGGGGGTGGGCACTACGAGCAGTACTTC.

The V gene is TRBV7-2, the J gene TRBJ2-2; D is uncertain. The CDR3 consists of 19 residues. Trimming left V 1 base short and J 2 bases short, with 20 bases between. Germline V CDR1 and CDR2: SGHTA, FQGNSA. The CDR3 reads CASSLEVVRGLSNTGELFF. The CDR3 DNA reads TGTGCCAGCAGCTTAGAGGTAGTTAGAGGCCTTTCTAACACCGGGGAGCTGTTTTTT.

The chain recombines TRBV28 with TRBJ2-4; D not certain. Germline V gives CDR1 MDHEN, CDR2 SYDVKM. The CDR3 runs 17 residues. Trimming took off 6 bases at V and 0 bases at J, with 18 bases between the two ends. Here the CDR3 DNA reads TGTGCCAGCAGGATGGCAGGTGGATTTAGAGCCAAAAACATTCAGTACTTC. Residues: CASRMAGGFRAKNIQYF. Full variable domain (remainder filled in from reference TRBV28 and TRBJ2-4): DVKVTQSSRYLVKRTGEKVFLECVQDMDHENMFWYRQDPGLGLRLIYFSYDVKMKEKGDIPEGYSVSREKKERFSLILESASTNQTSMYLCASRMAGGFRAKNIQYFGAGTRLSVL.

This chain connects TRBV7-2 to TRBJ2-7, with 10 nucleotides matching TRBD2. V dropped 4 bases and J dropped 3; count of bases not matched to a gene: 6. Germline V CDR1 and CDR2: SGHTA, FQGNSA. This CDR3 is 15 amino acids long. CDR3 DNA sequence: TGTGCCAGCAGCTCCCGGTCTAGCGGGAGCTACGAGCAGTACTTC. The encoded protein is CASSSRSSGSYEQYF. Combining the CDR3 with reference TRBV7-2 and TRBJ2-7 gives the whole variable domain GAGVSQSPSNKVTEKGKDVELRCDPISGHTALYWYRQSLGQGLEFLIYFQGNSAPDKSGLPSDRFSAERTGGSVSTLTIQRTQQEDSAVYLCASSSRSSGSYEQYFGPGTRLTVT.

This clone has just one count. The chain combines TRBV28 with TRBJ2-1; D is undetermined. Germline CDR1 reads MDHEN; CDR2 reads SYDVKM. This CDR3 has 13 residues. The V end was cut by 4 bases, the J end by 2 bases, with 6 bases between. Written as DNA, the CDR3 is TGTGCCAGCAGTTCTGGGGCCTACAATGAGCAGTTCTTC. This codes for CASSSGAYNEQFF.

This sequence joins TRBV5-1 and TRBJ2-7; TRBD2 aligns across 10 bases. Losses at the gene ends were 0 bases for V and 0 bases for J; bases not matched to a gene: 0. The CDR3 is made up of 15 amino acids. In germline, CDR1 is SGHRS, CDR2 YFSETQ. The CDR3 spells CASSLGLAGSYEQYF. The DNA for the CDR3 is TGCGCCAGCAGCTTGGGACTAGCGGGCTCCTACGAGCAGTACTTC.

The table lists this clone with a count of one. The chain employs TRBV7-8 and TRBJ2-2; TRBD1 agrees at 11 bases. Per germline, CDR1 SGHVS and CDR2 FQNEAQ. This CDR3 has 16 amino acids. Losses at the gene ends were 5 bases for V and 4 bases for J; bases not matched to a gene: 6. In nucleotides, the CDR3 is TGTGCCAGCAGCAAGGACAGGGGGCGCAGCACCGGGGAGCTGTTTTTT. It encodes CASSKDRGRSTGELFF.

The V gene is TRBV6-1, the J gene TRBJ1-1; D call uncertain. Germline CDR1 MNHNS, CDR2 SASEGT. The CDR3 sequence is 14 residues long. V was clipped by 2 bases and J by 4 bases, with 11 bases between them. The CDR3 DNA sequence: TGTGCCAGCAGTGAAACGGGGAGTGGCACTGAAGCTTTCTTT. Amino acid sequence: CASSETGSGTEAFF.

This clone was found a few times. V gene TRBV19 combines with J gene TRBJ2-3; 7 bases align to TRBD1. This CDR3 spans 13 amino acids. Germline-derived CDR1 and CDR2 are LNHDA and SQIVND (reference sequence). The V gene end was trimmed by 8 bases and the J gene end by 4 bases; junction bases not matched to a gene: 6. DNA for the CDR3: TGTGCCAGTCATGACAGGGCCGCAGATACGCAGTATTTT. Protein: CASHDRAADTQYF. Using reference TRBV19 and TRBJ2-3 for the parts outside the CDR3, the full variable domain is DGGITQSPKYLFRKEGQNVTLSCEQNLNHDAMYWYRQDPGQGLRLIYYSQIVNDFQKGDIAEGYSVSREKKESFPLTVTSAQKNPTAFYLCASHDRAADTQYFGPGTRLTVL.

This chain links TRBV4-3 with TRBJ2-1, with D tentatively TRBD2 (5 bases). The CDR3 is 17 amino acids. Germline CDR1 is LGHNA and CDR2 is YSLEER. V was pared by 5 bases and J by 0 bases, with 17 bases between. The DNA for the CDR3 is TGCGCCAGCAGCACCCACCACCGGCGGGTCTCCTACAATGAGCAGTTCTTC. Its protein is CASSTHHRRVSYNEQFF.

The chain combines TRBV7-2 with TRBJ2-1, with 14 bases that match TRBD2. CDR1 SGHTA and CDR2 FQGNSA come from the germline V gene. With 4 bases clipped from V and 7 bases from J, the junction kept 6 bases outside the gene matches. This CDR3 is built from 16 residues. The CDR3 spells CASSSAGTSGRNEQFF. As DNA, the CDR3 is TGTGCCAGCAGCTCCGCCGGGACTAGCGGGAGAAATGAGCAGTTCTTC. Combining the CDR3 with reference TRBV7-2 and TRBJ2-1 gives the whole variable domain GAGVSQSPSNKVTEKGKDVELRCDPISGHTALYWYRQSLGQGLEFLIYFQGNSAPDKSGLPSDRFSAERTGGSVSTLTIQRTQQEDSAVYLCASSSAGTSGRNEQFFGPGTRLTVL.

This clone was seen a single time. This rearrangement joins TRBV18 to TRBJ2-2; 9 bases fit TRBD1. Germline V gene sequence: CDR1 KGHSH, CDR2 LQKENI. CDR3 length: 16 residues. V dropped 2 bases and J dropped 3; count of bases not matched to a gene: 4. DNA of the CDR3: TGTGCCAGCTCACCAGACAGGGGGTCGGACACCGGGGAGCTGTTTTTT. Protein: CASSPDRGSDTGELFF.

This rearrangement joins TRBV7-2 to TRBJ2-1, with TRBD2 as a possible D gene (6 bases). Germline V lookup: CDR1 SGHTA, CDR2 FQGNSA. This CDR3 spans 15 amino acids. Between the trimmed V and J ends, which lost 1 base and 8 bases, there was a span of 15 bases. CDR3 sequence: CASSLGGGGGDEQFF. In DNA, the CDR3 is TGTGCCAGCAGCTTAGGTGGGGGAGGCGGCGATGAGCAGTTCTTC.

The chain links TRBV5-1 to TRBJ1-1, with TRBD1 as a possible D gene (5 bases). Trimming left V 0 bases short and J 5 bases short, with 14 bases between. This CDR3 has 15 amino acids. Germline V gene lookup returns CDR1 SGHRS and CDR2 YFSETQ. CDR3: CASSLERGRGTEAFF. Written as DNA, the CDR3 is TGCGCCAGCAGCTTGGAGAGGGGCCGGGGTACTGAAGCTTTCTTT.

This clone was seen once. The rearrangement uses TRBV7-2 and TRBJ2-7; TRBD2 aligns across 7 bases. This CDR3 is 16 amino acids long. Germline loops: CDR1 SGHTA, CDR2 FQGNSA. V trimming: 0 bases; J trimming: 4 bases; junction bases outside the gene matches: 9. The CDR3, as DNA: TGTGCCAGCAGCTTAGCGACTACTAGCGTACCTTACGAGCAGTACTTC. Translation: CASSLATTSVPYEQYF.

V gene TRBV5-1 combines with J gene TRBJ2-7; D might be TRBD1 (6 bases). CDR3 size: 15 residues. The V and J ends lost 4 bases and 1 base respectively, with 15 bases between them. From germline, CDR1 is SGHRS and CDR2 YFSETQ. The CDR3 spells CASSVGTPQSYEQYF. CDR3 DNA: TGCGCCAGCAGCGTAGGGACACCGCAGTCCTACGAGCAGTACTTC. The variable domain in full, completed from reference TRBV5-1 and TRBJ2-7, reads KAGVTQTPRYLIKTRGQQVTLSCSPISGHRSVSWYQQTPGQGLQFLFEYFSETQRNKGNFPGRFSGRQFSNSRSEMNVSTLELGDSALYLCASSVGTPQSYEQYFGPGTRLTVT.

The chain carries TRBV2 and TRBJ2-3; D may be TRBD1 (5 bases). Looked up from germline, CDR1 is SNHLY and CDR2 is FYNNEI. The V end was cut by 6 bases, the J end by 4 bases, with 11 bases between. The CDR3 totals 13 residues. The chain's CDR3 is CASRTSGSDTQYF. The CDR3 DNA is TGTGCCAGCAGGACCTCAGGGTCAGATACGCAGTATTTT.

The chain uses TRBV5-4 and TRBJ1-1, with D maybe TRBD1 (5 bases). V lost 3 bases and J lost 1, with 13 bases in between. The CDR3 totals 15 residues. Germline V gene lookup returns CDR1 SGHNT and CDR2 YYREEE (reference sequence). The CDR3 DNA follows: TGTGCCAGCAGCTCGGGGGGGACCGGGAACACTGAAGCTTTCTTT. Its protein product is CASSSGGTGNTEAFF.